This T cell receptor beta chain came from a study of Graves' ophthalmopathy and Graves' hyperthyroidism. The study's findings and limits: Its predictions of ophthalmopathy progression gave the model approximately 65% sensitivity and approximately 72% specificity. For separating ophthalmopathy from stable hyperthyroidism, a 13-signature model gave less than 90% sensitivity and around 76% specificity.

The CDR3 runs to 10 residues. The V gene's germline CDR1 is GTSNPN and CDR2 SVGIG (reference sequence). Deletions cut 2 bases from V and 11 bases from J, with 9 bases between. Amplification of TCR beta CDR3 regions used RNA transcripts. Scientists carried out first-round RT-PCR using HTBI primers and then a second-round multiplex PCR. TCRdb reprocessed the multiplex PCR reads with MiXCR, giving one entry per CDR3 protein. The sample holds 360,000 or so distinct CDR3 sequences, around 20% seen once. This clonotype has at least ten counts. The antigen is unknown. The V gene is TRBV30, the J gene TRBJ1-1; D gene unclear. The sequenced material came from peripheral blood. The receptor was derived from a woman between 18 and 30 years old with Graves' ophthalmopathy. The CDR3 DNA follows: TGTGCCTGGAGTTCCCCCCCGGCTTTCTTT. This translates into CAWSSPPAFF.